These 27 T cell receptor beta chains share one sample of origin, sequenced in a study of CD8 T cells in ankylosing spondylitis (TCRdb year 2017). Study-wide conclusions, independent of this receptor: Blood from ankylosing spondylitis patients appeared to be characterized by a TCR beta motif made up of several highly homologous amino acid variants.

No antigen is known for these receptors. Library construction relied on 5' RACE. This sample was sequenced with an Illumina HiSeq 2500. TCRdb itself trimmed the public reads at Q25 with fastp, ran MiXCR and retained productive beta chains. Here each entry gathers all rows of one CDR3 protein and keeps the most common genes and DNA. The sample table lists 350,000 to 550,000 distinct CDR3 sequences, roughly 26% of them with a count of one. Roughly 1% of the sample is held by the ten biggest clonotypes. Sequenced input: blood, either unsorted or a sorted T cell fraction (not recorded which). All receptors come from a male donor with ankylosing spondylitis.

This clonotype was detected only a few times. The CDR3 is CASSSTGLVAFF. CDR3 in DNA: TGTGCCAGCAGTTCGACAGGGCTGGTGGCTTTCTTT. The V and J genes are TRBV27 and TRBJ1-1, with 7 bases identical to TRBD1. The CDR3 sequence is 12 residues long. J gave up 11 bases and V 4 bases, and 7 bases lay outside the gene matches. Germline values: CDR1 MNHEY, CDR2 SMNVEV (reference sequence).

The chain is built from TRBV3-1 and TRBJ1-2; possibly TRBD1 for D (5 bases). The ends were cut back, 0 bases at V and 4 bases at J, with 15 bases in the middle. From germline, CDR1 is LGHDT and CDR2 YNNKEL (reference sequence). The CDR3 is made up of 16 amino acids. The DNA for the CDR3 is TGTGCCAGCAGCCAAGATACCGTTCCCGGGGGCTATGGCTACACCTTC. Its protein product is CASSQDTVPGGYGYTF.

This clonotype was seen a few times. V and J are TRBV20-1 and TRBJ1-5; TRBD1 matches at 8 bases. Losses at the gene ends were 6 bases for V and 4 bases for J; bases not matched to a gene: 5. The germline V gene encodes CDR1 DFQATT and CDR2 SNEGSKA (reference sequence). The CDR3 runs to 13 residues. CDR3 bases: TGCAGTGCCCACAGACAGGGGAATCAGCCCCAGCATTTT. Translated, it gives CSAHRQGNQPQHF.

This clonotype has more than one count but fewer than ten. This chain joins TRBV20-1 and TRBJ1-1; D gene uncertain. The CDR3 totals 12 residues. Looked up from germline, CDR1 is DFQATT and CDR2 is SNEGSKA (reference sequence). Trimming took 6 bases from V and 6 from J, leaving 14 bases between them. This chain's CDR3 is CSALPRRAEAFF. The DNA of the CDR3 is TGCAGTGCCTTACCCCGAAGGGCTGAAGCTTTCTTT.

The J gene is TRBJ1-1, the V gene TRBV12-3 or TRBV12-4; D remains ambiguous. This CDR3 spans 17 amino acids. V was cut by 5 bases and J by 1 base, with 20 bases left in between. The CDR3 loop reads CASSIDVGKSGNTEAFF. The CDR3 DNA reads TGTGCCAGCAGTATAGACGTGGGTAAGTCAGGGAACACTGAAGCTTTCTTT.

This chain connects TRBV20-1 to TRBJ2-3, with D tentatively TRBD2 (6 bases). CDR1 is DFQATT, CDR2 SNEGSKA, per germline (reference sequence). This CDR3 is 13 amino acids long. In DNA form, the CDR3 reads TGCAGCAGTCAAGTAGCGGGCACAGATACGCAGTATTTT. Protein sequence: CSSQVAGTDTQYF.

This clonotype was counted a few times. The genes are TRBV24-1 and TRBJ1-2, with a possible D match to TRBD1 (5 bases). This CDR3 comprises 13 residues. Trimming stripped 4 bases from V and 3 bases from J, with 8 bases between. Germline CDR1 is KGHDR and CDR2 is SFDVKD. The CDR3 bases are TGTGCCACCAGTGACGACAGCCACTATGGCTACACCTTC. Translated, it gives CATSDDSHYGYTF.

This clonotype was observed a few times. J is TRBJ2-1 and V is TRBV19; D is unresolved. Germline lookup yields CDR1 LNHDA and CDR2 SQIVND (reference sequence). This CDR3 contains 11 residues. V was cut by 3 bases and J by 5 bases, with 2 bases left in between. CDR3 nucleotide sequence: TGTGCCAGTAGTATCCACAATGAGCAGTTCTTC. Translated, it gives CASSIHNEQFF.

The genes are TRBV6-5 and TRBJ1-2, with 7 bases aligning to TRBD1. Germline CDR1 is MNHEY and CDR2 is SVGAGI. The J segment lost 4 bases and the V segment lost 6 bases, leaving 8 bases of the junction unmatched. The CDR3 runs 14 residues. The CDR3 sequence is CASRLRGQGYGYTF. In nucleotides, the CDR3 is TGTGCCAGCAGATTAAGGGGGCAGGGCTATGGCTACACCTTC.

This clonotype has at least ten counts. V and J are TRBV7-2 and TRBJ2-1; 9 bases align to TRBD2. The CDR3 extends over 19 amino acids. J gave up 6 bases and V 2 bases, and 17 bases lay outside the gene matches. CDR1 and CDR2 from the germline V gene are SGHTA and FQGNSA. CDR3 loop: CASSLNLGSGRGVPNEQFF. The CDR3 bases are TGTGCCAGCAGCTTAAACCTTGGTAGCGGGAGAGGGGTGCCCAATGAGCAGTTCTTC.

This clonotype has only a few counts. This CDR3 reads CASPPAGVYGYTF. CDR3 DNA sequence: TGTGCCAGCCCTCCGGCAGGGGTCTATGGCTACACCTTC. This chain connects TRBV27 to TRBJ1-2, with D maybe TRBD1 (6 bases). The length of the CDR3 is 13 residues. V was clipped by 8 bases and J by 4 bases, with 14 bases between them. Germline V gene lookup returns CDR1 MNHEY and CDR2 SMNVEV (reference sequence).

The CDR3 sequence is CASSLSAGGSTGELFF. The DNA of the CDR3 is TGCGCCAGCAGCTTGTCTGCGGGGGGAAGCACCGGGGAGCTGTTTTTT. The rearrangement uses TRBV5-1 and TRBJ2-2; 8 bases are shared with TRBD2. The CDR3 contains 16 residues. Germline trimming cut 1 base from V and 4 bases from J; bases unmatched to any gene: 6. Germline V gene data show CDR1 as SGHRS and CDR2 as YFSETQ.

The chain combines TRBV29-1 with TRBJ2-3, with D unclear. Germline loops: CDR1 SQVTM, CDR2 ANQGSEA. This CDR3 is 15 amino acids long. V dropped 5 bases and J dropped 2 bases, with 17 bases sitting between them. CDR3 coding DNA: TGCAGCGTTTCAGACCCCCGAACGCACACAGATACGCAGTATTTT. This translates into CSVSDPRTHTDTQYF.

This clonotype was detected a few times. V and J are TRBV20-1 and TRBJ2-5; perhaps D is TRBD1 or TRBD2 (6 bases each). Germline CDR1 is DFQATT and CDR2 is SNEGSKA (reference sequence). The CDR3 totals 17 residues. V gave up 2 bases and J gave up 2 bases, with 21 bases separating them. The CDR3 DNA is TGCAGTGCTAGACCCACCAGGGTCACAGGGAGGCAAGAGACCCAGTACTTC. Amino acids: CSARPTRVTGRQETQYF.

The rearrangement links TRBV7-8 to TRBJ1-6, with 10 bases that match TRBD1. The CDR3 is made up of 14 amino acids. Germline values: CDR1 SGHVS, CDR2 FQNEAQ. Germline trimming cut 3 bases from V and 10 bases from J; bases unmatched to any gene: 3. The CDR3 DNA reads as TGTGCCAGCAGCTTGGGACAGGGGCAATCACCCCTCCACTTT. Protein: CASSLGQGQSPLHF.

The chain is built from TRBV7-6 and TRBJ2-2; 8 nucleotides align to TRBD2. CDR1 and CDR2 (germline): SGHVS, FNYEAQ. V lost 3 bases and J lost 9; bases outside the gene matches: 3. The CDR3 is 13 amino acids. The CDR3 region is CASSFSGARELFF. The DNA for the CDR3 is TGTGCCAGCAGCTTTAGCGGGGCCAGGGAGCTGTTTTTT.

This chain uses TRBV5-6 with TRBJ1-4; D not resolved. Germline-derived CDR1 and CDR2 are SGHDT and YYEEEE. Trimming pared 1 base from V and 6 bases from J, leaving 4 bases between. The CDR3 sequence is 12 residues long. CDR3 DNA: TGTGCCAGCAGCTTGATCCATGAAAAACTGTTTTTT. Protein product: CASSLIHEKLFF.

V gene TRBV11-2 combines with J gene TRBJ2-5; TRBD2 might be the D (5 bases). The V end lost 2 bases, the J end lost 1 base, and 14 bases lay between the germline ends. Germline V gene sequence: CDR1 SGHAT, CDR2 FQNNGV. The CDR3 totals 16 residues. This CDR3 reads CASSLKASMAQETQYF. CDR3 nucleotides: TGTGCCAGCAGCTTAAAGGCTAGCATGGCCCAAGAGACCCAGTACTTC.

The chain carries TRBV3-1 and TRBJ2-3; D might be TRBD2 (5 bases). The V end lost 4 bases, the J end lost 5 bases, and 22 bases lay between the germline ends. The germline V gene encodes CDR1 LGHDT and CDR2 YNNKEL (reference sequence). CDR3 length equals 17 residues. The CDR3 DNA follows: TGTGCCAGCAGCCCCGGGGTGGCGCGGAGAGGAGGAGATACGCAGTATTTT. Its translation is CASSPGVARRGGDTQYF.

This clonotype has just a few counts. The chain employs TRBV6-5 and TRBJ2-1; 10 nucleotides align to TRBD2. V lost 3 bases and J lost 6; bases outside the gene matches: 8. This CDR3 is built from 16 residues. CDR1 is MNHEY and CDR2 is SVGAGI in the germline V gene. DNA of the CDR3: TGTGCCAGCAGTTATGGGATAGCGGGAGGATTCAATGAGCAGTTCTTC. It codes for CASSYGIAGGFNEQFF.

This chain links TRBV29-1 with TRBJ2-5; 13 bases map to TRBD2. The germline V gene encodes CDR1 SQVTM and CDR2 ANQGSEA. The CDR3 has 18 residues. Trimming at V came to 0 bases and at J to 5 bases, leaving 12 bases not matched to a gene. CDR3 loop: CSVEDRGGLAGVGETQYF. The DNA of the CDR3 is TGCAGCGTTGAAGATCGGGGCGGACTAGCGGGAGTAGGGGAGACCCAGTACTTC.

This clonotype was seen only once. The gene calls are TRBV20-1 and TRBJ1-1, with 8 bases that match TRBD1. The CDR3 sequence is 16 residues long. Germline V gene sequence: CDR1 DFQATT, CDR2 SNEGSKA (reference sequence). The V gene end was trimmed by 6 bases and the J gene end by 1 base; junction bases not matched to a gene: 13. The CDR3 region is CSATGRQGSPNTEAFF. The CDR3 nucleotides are TGCAGTGCGACTGGCCGACAGGGGTCCCCGAACACTGAAGCTTTCTTT.

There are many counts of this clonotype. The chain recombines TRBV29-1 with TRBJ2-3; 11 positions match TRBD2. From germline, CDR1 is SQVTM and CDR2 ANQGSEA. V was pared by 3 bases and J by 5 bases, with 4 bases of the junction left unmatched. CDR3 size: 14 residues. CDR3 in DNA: TGCAGCGTTGACATCGGACTAGCGGGAGATACGCAGTATTTT. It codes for CSVDIGLAGDTQYF.

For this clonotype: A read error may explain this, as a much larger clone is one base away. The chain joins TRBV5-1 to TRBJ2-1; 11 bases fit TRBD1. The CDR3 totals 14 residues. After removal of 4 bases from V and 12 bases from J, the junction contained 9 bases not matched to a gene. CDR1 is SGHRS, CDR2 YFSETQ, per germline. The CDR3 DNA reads TGCGCCAGCAGCCCCCGGACAGGGGGCCATGGGCAGTTCTTC. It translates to CASSPRTGGHGQFF.

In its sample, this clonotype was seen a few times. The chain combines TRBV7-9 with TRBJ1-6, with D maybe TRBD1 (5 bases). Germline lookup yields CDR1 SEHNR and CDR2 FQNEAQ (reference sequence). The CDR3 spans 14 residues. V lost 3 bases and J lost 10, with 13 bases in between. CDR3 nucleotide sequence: TGTGCCAGCAGCTTTACAGGCCCGGGGTCACCCCTCCACTTT. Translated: CASSFTGPGSPLHF.

The CDR3 nucleotides read TGTGCCAGCAGTGGCCGACAGTCCGGGATCACAGATACGCAGTATTTT. Its translation is CASSGRQSGITDTQYF. This sequence joins TRBV2 and TRBJ2-3; D tentatively fits TRBD1 or TRBD2 (5 bases each). The CDR3 sequence is 16 residues long. Germline V CDR1 and CDR2: SNHLY, FYNNEI. Trimming left V 4 bases short and J 2 bases short, with 16 bases between.

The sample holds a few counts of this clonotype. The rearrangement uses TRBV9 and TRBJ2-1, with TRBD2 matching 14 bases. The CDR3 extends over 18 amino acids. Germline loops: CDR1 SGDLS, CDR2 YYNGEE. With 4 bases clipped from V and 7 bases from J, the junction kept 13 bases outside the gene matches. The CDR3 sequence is CASSSRPPTSGRDNEQFF. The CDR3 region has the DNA TGTGCCAGCAGCTCGAGACCCCCGACTAGCGGGAGGGATAATGAGCAGTTCTTC. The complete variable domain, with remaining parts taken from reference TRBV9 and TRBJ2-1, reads DSGVTQTPKHLITATGQRVTLRCSPRSGDLSVYWYQQSLDQGLQFLIQYYNGEERAKGNILERFSAQQFPDLHSELNLSSLELGDSALYFCASSSRPPTSGRDNEQFFGPGTRLTVL.